This T cell receptor (beta chain) originates from a study of neoadjuvant anti-PD-1 for oral cavity cancer. Study-level points and caveats: Only a few patients per response group were TCR-analyzed; validation needed.

Comment on this clone: Its antigen remains unidentified.

Here immunoSEQ multiplex PCR was the method, and the copy in TCRdb shows in-frame clones only, minus some. The table records about 12,000 clones, 71% of them present only once. Deletions cut 7 bases from V and 7 bases from J, with 13 bases between. Germline assignment: CDR1 MNHNS and CDR2 SASEGT. The CDR3 extends over 12 amino acids. Regarding time point: after neoadjuvant nivolumab, at surgical resection. The sample was PBMCs, taken after nivolumab (anti-PD-1) treatment. The source is a person aged 40 to 85 with oral cavity squamous cell carcinoma. The rearrangement uses TRBV6-1 and TRBJ1-1, with D possibly TRBD1 on 6 matching bases. The CDR3 region has the DNA TGTGCCAGCATGCAGGGGCTGGGTGAAGCTTTCTTT. Its protein product is CASMQGLGEAFF.